The clone carrying this T cell receptor (beta chain) was observed once. The antigen remains undetermined. This entry comes from a study of cytomegalovirus exposure and HLA in healthy donors. The CDR3 spans 13 residues. V lost 7 bases, J lost 4 bases, and 1 base stayed unmatched. Germline loops: CDR1 MNHEY, CDR2 SMNVEV (reference sequence). Study results and limitations: Association of a missense DCLRE1C variant with TCR beta V- and J-gene trimming was reported in a later analysis.

PCR amplification relied on 60 Vbeta primers (plus 13 Jbeta primers). Here immunoSEQ multiplex PCR was the method, and the copy in TCRdb shows in-frame clones only, minus some. The table includes over 65,000 clones, about three quarters detected once. V is TRBV27 and J is TRBJ1-6; 7 bases are a match to TRBD1. This sequence was found in a woman aged 25 to 39 in good health and CMV-seropositive. The specimen was PBMCs. CDR3 bases: TGTGCCAGCATGACAGGGTATAATTCACCCCTCCACTTT. Encoded protein: CASMTGYNSPLHF.